The clone carrying this T cell receptor (beta chain) appeared a few times. The CDR3 is made up of 15 amino acids. Germline V gives CDR1 MNHEY, CDR2 SVGEGT. Between the trimmed V and J ends, which lost 7 bases and 6 bases, there was a span of 19 bases. They built TCR cDNA with 5'RACE template switching, a step that put in a universal primer site and UMIs. One entry per CDR3 protein, called by TCRdb with MiXCR from the 5' RACE reads. The sample yields more than 75,000 distinct CDR3 sequences, roughly 10% seen once. This sample is drawn from a study of T cells after yellow fever vaccination. Findings and caveats of the study: The CD4 and CD8 compartments had a small share of their clonotypes in common.

The chain is built from TRBV6-2 or TRBV6-3 and TRBJ1-5; no reliable D call. Sequencing used CD8+ T cells not binding an NS4B(214-222) dextramer, sorted from PBMCs, obtained roughly 15 days after the first yellow fever vaccination. The source is a man aged 18 to 30 who received the YFV17D yellow fever vaccine. The CDR3 region is CASTLGGGSRQPQHF. CDR3 nucleotides: TGTGCCAGCACGTTGGGAGGAGGGAGCCGTCAGCCCCAGCATTTT.